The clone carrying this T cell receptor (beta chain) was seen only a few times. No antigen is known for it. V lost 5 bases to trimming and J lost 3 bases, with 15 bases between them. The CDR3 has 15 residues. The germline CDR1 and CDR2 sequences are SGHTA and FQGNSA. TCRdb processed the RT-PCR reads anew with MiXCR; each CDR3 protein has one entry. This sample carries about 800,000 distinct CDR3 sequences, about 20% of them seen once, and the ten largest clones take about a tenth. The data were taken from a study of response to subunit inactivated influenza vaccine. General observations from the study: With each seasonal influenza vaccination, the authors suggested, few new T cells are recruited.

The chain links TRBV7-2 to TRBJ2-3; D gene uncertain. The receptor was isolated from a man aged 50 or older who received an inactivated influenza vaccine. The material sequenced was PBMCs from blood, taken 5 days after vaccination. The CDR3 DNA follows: TGTGCCAGCAGCGATCTAGGTCTAGGGACAGATACGCAGTATTTT. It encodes CASSDLGLGTDTQYF.